The next 31 T cell receptor beta chains were all read from a single sample in a study of cytomegalovirus exposure and HLA in healthy donors. Researchers ran the PCR with 60 Vbeta and 13 Jbeta primers. Clones were sequenced by immunoSEQ multiplex PCR, and TCRdb holds only the in-frame ones, with some missing. This sample has over 30,000 clones, with 84% found just once. The material sequenced was PBMCs. Source of these receptors: a woman between 18 and 29 years old in good health and CMV-seronegative.

This chain uses TRBV5-8 with TRBJ1-3; D is uncertain. Between the trimmed V and J ends, which lost 5 bases and 4 bases, there was a span of 13 bases. This CDR3 region has 14 residues. Germline CDR1 and CDR2: SGHTS and YDEGEE. The CDR3 DNA follows: TGTGCCAGCAGTTTAACTACGGGGGGAAACACCATATATTTT. Encoded protein: CASSLTTGGNTIYF.

The chain couples TRBV4-3 to TRBJ2-2, with D maybe TRBD2 (7 bases). Between the trimmed V and J ends, which lost 0 bases and 7 bases, there was a span of 15 bases. Germline lookup yields CDR1 LGHNA and CDR2 YSLEER. CDR3 size: 16 residues. The CDR3 loop reads CASSQDGGARDGELFF. CDR3 DNA: TGCGCCAGCAGCCAAGATGGGGGGGCCAGGGACGGGGAGCTGTTTTTT.

The genes are TRBV6-5 and TRBJ1-2, with 9 positions matching TRBD1. Per the germline V gene, CDR1 is MNHEY and CDR2 is SVGAGI. J gave up 6 bases and V 6 bases, and 5 bases lay outside the gene matches. This CDR3 spans 13 amino acids. CDR3 in amino acids: CASRSGTGNGYTF. The CDR3 bases are TGTGCCAGCAGATCCGGGACAGGGAATGGCTACACCTTC.

This clone occurred once. This rearrangement joins TRBV28 to TRBJ2-7, with D perhaps matching TRBD1 (6 bases). V lost 10 bases and J lost 4, with 23 bases in between. There are 15 residues in the CDR3. Germline CDR1 MDHEN, CDR2 SYDVKM. CDR3 sequence reads: CATIPSNRAVYEQYF. The DNA of the CDR3 is TGTGCCACCATCCCCTCGAACAGGGCAGTGTACGAGCAGTACTTC.

This chain joins TRBV19 and TRBJ2-1; a possible D gene is TRBD2 (7 bases). V lost 3 bases and J 15 bases, leaving 15 bases between the germline ends. Germline CDR1 LNHDA, CDR2 SQIVND (reference sequence). This CDR3 comprises 12 residues. The CDR3 nucleotides are TGTGCCAGTAGTATTGGGGCCGGGGGGCTGTTCTTC. This translates into CASSIGAGGLFF.

As concerns this clone: One end of the junction varies from germline; a read error may be responsible. V usage is TRBV7-2 and J usage is TRBJ1-2; weak D call: TRBD1 (6 bases). This CDR3 contains 15 residues. Looked up from germline, CDR1 is SGHTA and CDR2 is FQGNSA. CDR3 bases: TGTGCCAGCAGCTTAAGGGGCAGGGGTGGTTCTGGCTACCCCTTC. This sequence encodes CASSLRGRGGSGYPF.

V gene TRBV5-1 combines with J gene TRBJ1-3, with 8 bases aligning to TRBD1. There are 16 residues in the CDR3. J was trimmed by 3 bases and V by 4 bases; bases with no gene match: 9. Looked up from germline, CDR1 is SGHRS and CDR2 is YFSETQ. The CDR3 sequence is CASSAAPTGDGNTIYF. The CDR3 coding sequence is TGCGCCAGCAGCGCTGCCCCGACAGGGGATGGAAACACCATATATTTT. The whole variable domain, remainder taken from reference TRBV5-1 and TRBJ1-3, is KAGVTQTPRYLIKTRGQQVTLSCSPISGHRSVSWYQQTPGQGLQFLFEYFSETQRNKGNFPGRFSGRQFSNSRSEMNVSTLELGDSALYLCASSAAPTGDGNTIYFGEGSWLTVV.

The chain recombines TRBV30 with TRBJ1-6; D perhaps matches TRBD1 (5 bases). V gave up 4 bases and J gave up 7 bases, with 17 bases separating them. This CDR3 has 15 amino acids. The germline V gene encodes CDR1 GTSNPN and CDR2 SVGIG (reference sequence). This CDR3 is CAWKRTPSGNSPLHF. The CDR3 region has the DNA TGTGCCTGGAAAAGGACACCCTCTGGGAATTCACCCCTCCACTTT.

This chain joins TRBV10-3 and TRBJ1-4, with 9 bases aligning to TRBD1. Per germline, CDR1 ENHRY and CDR2 SYGVKD. V gave up 6 bases and J gave up 8 bases; unmatched junction bases: 10. The CDR3 length is 15 residues. CDR3 coding DNA: TGTGCCATCAGCCCTGACAGGGGGATCATGGAAAAACTGTTTTTT. Its protein product is CAISPDRGIMEKLFF.

CDR3 loop: CASSPSGLNEQFF. CDR3 nucleotides: TGTGCCAGCAGCCCCTCAGGCCTCAATGAGCAGTTCTTC. The genes are TRBV5-5 and TRBJ2-1; D uncertain. Germline V gene lookup returns CDR1 SGHKS and CDR2 YYEKEE (reference sequence). The CDR3 totals 13 residues. V lost 4 bases to trimming and J lost 6 bases, with 11 bases between them.

The CDR3 protein is CASSEKRDTEAFF. The CDR3 nucleotides read TGTGCCAGCAGTGAAAAAAGAGACACTGAAGCTTTCTTT. This chain connects TRBV6-5 to TRBJ1-1; no clear D gene. CDR1 MNHEY and CDR2 SVGAGI come from the germline V gene. V lost 5 bases, J lost 3 bases, and 10 bases lay in between. This CDR3 is 13 amino acids long.

This clone was detected a few times. The V call is TRBV5-1, the J call TRBJ2-5, with TRBD2 matching 9 bases. This CDR3 has 14 residues. The germline V gene encodes CDR1 SGHRS and CDR2 YFSETQ. After removal of 9 bases from V and 2 bases from J, the junction contained 8 bases not matched to a gene. The CDR3 region has the DNA TGCGCCACTAAGCCGACTAGCGGACAAGAGACCCAGTACTTC. It encodes CATKPTSGQETQYF.

The V call is TRBV19, the J call TRBJ2-1; 11 bases agree with TRBD2. Germline V gene data show CDR1 as LNHDA and CDR2 as SQIVND (reference sequence). This CDR3 is built from 16 residues. Losses at the gene ends were 3 bases for V and 7 bases for J; bases not matched to a gene: 8. The CDR3 DNA reads TGTGCCAGTAGTATCCTAGCGGGGGGCGGGAGGAATGAGCAGTTCTTC. Its translation is CASSILAGGGRNEQFF.

In its sample, this clone was seen a few times. The V gene is TRBV11-1, the J gene TRBJ1-2; TRBD1 agrees at 7 bases. The CDR3 runs to 14 residues. Germline trimming cut 5 bases from V and 0 bases from J; bases unmatched to any gene: 3. Germline-derived CDR1 and CDR2 are SGHAT and FQDESV (reference sequence). CDR3 sequence: CASSPGQANYGYTF. The CDR3 DNA reads TGTGCCAGCAGCCCTGGACAGGCTAACTATGGCTACACCTTC.

V and J are TRBV5-1 and TRBJ2-2, with D maybe TRBD2 (6 bases). Germline CDR1 is SGHRS and CDR2 is YFSETQ. This CDR3 has 16 amino acids. V shed 0 bases and J shed 7 bases, with 16 bases lying between them. The CDR3 bases are TGCGCCAGCAGCTTGGAGGAGGCGGGAAGGGTCGGGGAGCTGTTTTTT. It codes for CASSLEEAGRVGELFF.

V is TRBV27 and J is TRBJ2-7; D gene ambiguous. The CDR3 covers 13 residues. Germline CDR1 MNHEY, CDR2 SMNVEV (reference sequence). V lost 6 bases and J 6 bases, leaving 15 bases between the germline ends. CDR3 amino acids: CASRPSIPGEQYF. As DNA, the CDR3 is TGTGCCAGCAGACCATCGATTCCAGGCGAGCAGTACTTC.

The gene calls are TRBV25-1 and TRBJ2-7; the match to TRBD2 covers 8 bases. The germline V gene encodes CDR1 MGHDK and CDR2 SYGVNS. V gave up 6 bases and J gave up 3 bases; unmatched junction bases: 10. This CDR3 is built from 15 residues. This chain's CDR3 is CASSGGGRRYYEQYF. The CDR3 DNA reads as TGTGCCAGCAGCGGGGGGGGGAGGCGGTACTACGAGCAGTACTTC.

V and J are TRBV5-1 and TRBJ1-6, with D possibly matching TRBD1 (5 bases). The germline V gene encodes CDR1 SGHRS and CDR2 YFSETQ. The CDR3 runs to 14 residues. Trimming left V 4 bases short and J 8 bases short, with 13 bases between. This chain's CDR3 is CASSPDRAYSPLHF. CDR3 bases: TGCGCCAGCAGCCCCGACAGAGCCTATTCACCCCTCCACTTT.

The CDR3 protein is CASSEMDSHYEQYF. In DNA form, the CDR3 reads TGTGCCAGCAGTGAAATGGACAGCCACTACGAGCAGTACTTC. V and J are TRBV6-1 and TRBJ2-7, with D maybe TRBD1 (6 bases). The V end was cut by 2 bases, the J end by 3 bases, with 11 bases between. The CDR3 length is 14 residues. Germline lookup yields CDR1 MNHNS and CDR2 SASEGT.

The chain couples TRBV4-2 to TRBJ2-3; no clear D gene. This CDR3 has 14 residues. Looked up from germline, CDR1 is LGHNA and CDR2 is YNFKEQ. Between the trimmed V and J ends, which lost 4 bases and 4 bases, there was a span of 12 bases. The CDR3 loop reads CASSPPQRADTQYF. The CDR3 nucleotides are TGTGCCAGCAGCCCCCCGCAAAGAGCAGATACGCAGTATTTT.

The genes are TRBV25-1 and TRBJ1-2; no clear D. CDR3 size: 12 residues. Germline V gene sequence: CDR1 MGHDK, CDR2 SYGVNS. V lost 3 bases to trimming and J lost 7 bases, with 9 bases between them. CDR3 DNA sequence: TGTGCCAGCAGTGATAACGCGGGTGGCTACACCTTC. It translates to CASSDNAGGYTF.

The V and J genes are TRBV19 and TRBJ2-7, with 7 bases lining up with TRBD2. This CDR3 is built from 15 residues. Germline CDR1 LNHDA, CDR2 SQIVND (reference sequence). V shed 6 bases and J 2 bases; nucleotides not matched to a gene: 10. In DNA, the CDR3 is TGTGCCAGTAGCATCGGGGGAGGGGTTACCTACGAGCAGTACTTC. Its protein product is CASSIGGGVTYEQYF.

The chain employs TRBV28 and TRBJ1-5; D not resolved. Trimming removed 7 bases from V and 7 bases from J, with 11 bases in between. CDR1 is MDHEN and CDR2 is SYDVKM in the germline V gene. The length of the CDR3 is 12 residues. The chain's CDR3 is CASTAGSQPQHF. The CDR3 bases are TGTGCCAGCACCGCGGGAAGCCAGCCCCAGCATTTT.

The chain has TRBV5-4 and TRBJ2-5; a weak D match, TRBD2 (5 bases). V was cut by 3 bases and J by 5 bases, with 14 bases left in between. This CDR3 spans 14 amino acids. Germline CDR1 and CDR2: SGHNT and YYREEE (reference sequence). CDR3 coding DNA: TGTGCCAGCAGCTCTAAACTAGTTCGGGAGACCCAGTACTTC. Protein product: CASSSKLVRETQYF.

This rearrangement joins TRBV7-2 to TRBJ2-4; TRBD2 aligns across 12 bases. The V segment lost 5 bases and the J segment 0 bases; nucleotides outside the gene matches: 5. The CDR3 runs to 17 residues. The germline gives CDR1 SGHTA, CDR2 FQGNSA. The CDR3 region has the DNA TGTGCCAGCAGCCTCCTAGCGGGAGGGTTAGCCAAAAACATTCAGTACTTC. Amino acids: CASSLLAGGLAKNIQYF.

To note about this clone: One junction end disagrees with the germline gene, perhaps due to a read error. The rearrangement uses TRBV5-6 and TRBJ1-2; D is uncertain. Germline V gene lookup returns CDR1 SGHDT and CDR2 YYEEEE. The CDR3 loop spans 12 amino acids. The DNA for the CDR3 is TGTGCCAGCAGCTTGAACCAGGATGGCTACCCCTTC. Encoded protein: CASSLNQDGYPF.

The chain is built from TRBV6-6 and TRBJ2-5; tentative D call: TRBD2 (7 bases). The V and J ends lost 0 bases and 5 bases respectively, with 13 bases between them. The V gene's germline CDR1 is MNHNY and CDR2 SVGAGI (reference sequence). This CDR3 is 15 amino acids long. This CDR3 reads CASSYSGGAGETQYF. The CDR3 nucleotides are TGTGCCAGCAGTTACTCGGGGGGGGCGGGGGAGACCCAGTACTTC.

The chain joins TRBV15 to TRBJ2-5, with 9 bases lining up with TRBD2. CDR1 and CDR2 from the germline V gene are LNHNV and YYDKDF (reference sequence). Germline trimming cut 5 bases from V and 4 bases from J; bases unmatched to any gene: 8. The CDR3 loop spans 15 amino acids. The DNA for the CDR3 is TGTGCCACCAGCCCGCGCGGGGGGGCGGGAGAGACCCAGTACTTC. This codes for CATSPRGGAGETQYF.

V usage is TRBV6-5 and J usage is TRBJ2-7, with TRBD1 matching over 7 bases. CDR1 and CDR2 (germline): MNHEY, SVGAGI. With 5 bases clipped from V and 7 bases from J, the junction kept 5 bases outside the gene matches. This CDR3 has 12 amino acids. The chain's CDR3 is CASSPPDREQYF. CDR3 nucleotides: TGTGCCAGCAGTCCCCCGGACAGGGAGCAGTACTTC.

The count of this clone is one. The rearrangement links TRBV4-2 to TRBJ1-2; the match to TRBD1 covers 9 bases. The V gene end was trimmed by 2 bases and the J gene end by 1 base; junction bases not matched to a gene: 8. The CDR3 is made up of 17 amino acids. Per the germline V gene, CDR1 is LGHNA and CDR2 is YNFKEQ. CDR3 loop: CASSQYTGGRFNYGYTF. The CDR3 coding sequence is TGTGCCAGCAGCCAATACACAGGGGGCCGCTTTAACTATGGCTACACCTTC.

The chain joins TRBV2 to TRBJ2-5; D is unresolved. The CDR3 is 14 amino acids. Germline values: CDR1 SNHLY, CDR2 FYNNEI. V was clipped by 4 bases and J by 4 bases, with 13 bases between them. DNA of the CDR3: TGTGCCAGCAGTGGTTCACCCCCGAGAGAGACCCAGTACTTC. The encoded protein is CASSGSPPRETQYF.